Listed below are T cell receptor beta chains from one sample, sequenced in a study of shared clonotypes between healthy human individuals. Method: immunoSEQ multiplex PCR; TCRdb's copy keeps in-frame clones and lacks some. The repertoire consists of some 2,000,000 clones, with approximately 96% occurring once and the leading ten covering over 0.1%. Sequenced input: naive CD4+ T cells sorted from blood. The receptors were sampled from a man younger than 30 in good health. Both conserved end residues are part of each CDR3. A D gene is named only where the DNA matches it firmly. Clone size is stated in some rows and not others, as once, few, many or a class when expanded.

cdr3_aa	cdr3_nt	j_call	d_call	v_call	clone_size
CASSSPGSGNTIYF	TGTGCCAGCTCCAGTCCGGGCTCTGGAAACACCATATATTTT	TRBJ1-3	-	TRBV6-5	-
CASSPMGLSIQYF	TGTGCCAGCAGCCCAATGGGACTAAGCATTCAGTACTTC	TRBJ2-4	TRBD2	TRBV7-9	few
CASSGQGTNTGELFF	TGTGCCAGCTCGGGACAGGGGACGAACACCGGGGAGCTGTTTTTT	TRBJ2-2	TRBD1	TRBV18	-
CASTESTSGTETQYF	TGTGCCAGCACCGAAAGCACTAGCGGGACGGAGACCCAGTACTTC	TRBJ2-5	TRBD2	TRBV5-6	once
CASSSGQGNTEAFF	TGTGCCAGCAGCTCAGGACAGGGAAACACTGAAGCTTTCTTT	TRBJ1-1	TRBD1	TRBV7-2	once
CASSEIEQDGYTF	TGTGCCAGCAGTGAGATAGAGCAAGATGGCTACACCTTC	TRBJ1-2	-	TRBV25-1	-
CASSLGIKGYGYTF	TGTGCCAGCAGCCTTGGAATTAAGGGCTATGGCTACACCTTC	TRBJ1-2	-	TRBV21-1	-
CASTLGDYSNQPQHF	TGTGCCAGCACCTTAGGAGATTATAGCAATCAGCCCCAGCATTTT	TRBJ1-5	-	TRBV6-6	few
CASSPRRLTEAFF	TGTGCCAGCAGCCCCCGAAGACTCACTGAAGCTTTCTTT	TRBJ1-1	-	TRBV9	-
CASSPRGVTGELFF	TGTGCCAGCAGCCCCCGGGGGGTTACCGGGGAGCTGTTTTTT	TRBJ2-2	TRBD2	TRBV6-1	-
CASSLGGQLEAFF	TGTGCCAGCAGCTTGGGGGGACAGTTAGAAGCTTTCTTT	TRBJ1-1	TRBD1	TRBV5-6	-
CASSEQTYQPQHF	TGTGCCAGCAGTGAGCAGACTTATCAGCCCCAGCATTTT	TRBJ1-5	-	TRBV2	-
CASSLVGRAGTDTEAFF	TGTGCCAGCAGCTTAGTGGGCAGGGCAGGGACGGACACTGAAGCTTTCTTT	TRBJ1-1	-	TRBV4-2	-
CASKTRTSGPEGRYNEQFF	TGCGCCAGCAAGACAAGGACTAGCGGGCCAGAGGGGAGGTACAATGAGCAGTTCTTC	TRBJ2-1	TRBD2	TRBV4-3	-
CASSISGNQPQHF	TGTGCCAGTAGTATATCGGGGAATCAGCCCCAGCATTTT	TRBJ1-5	-	TRBV19	-
CASSPGAREGGYTF	TGTGCCAGCAGTCCGGGGGCGAGGGAGGGCGGCTACACCTTC	TRBJ1-2	-	TRBV5-4	-
CATSRAGSSYEQYF	TGTGCCACCAGCAGAGCGGGGAGCAGCTACGAGCAGTACTTC	TRBJ2-7	-	TRBV15	-
CASSGSVQGKMDYGYTF	TGCGCCAGCAGTGGGTCGGTACAGGGGAAGATGGACTATGGCTACACCTTC	TRBJ1-2	TRBD1	TRBV10-2	-
CASSLAFDEQYF	TGTGCCAGCAGCTTAGCGTTCGACGAGCAGTACTTC	TRBJ2-7	-	TRBV7-9	-
CASSLGAGGYTF	TGTGCCAGCAGCTTGGGGGCAGGTGGCTACACCTTC	TRBJ1-2	-	TRBV5-4	-
CASSKTANTEAFF	TGTGCCAGCAGCAAGACAGCGAACACTGAAGCTTTCTTT	TRBJ1-1	-	TRBV6-5	-
CASSLGQPNEKLFF	TGCGCCAGCAGCTTGGGACAGCCTAATGAAAAACTGTTTTTT	TRBJ1-4	-	TRBV5-1	-
CASSDTFLRREFTLETQYF	TGTGCCAGCAGCGACACCTTCCTCAGGAGGGAGTTTACATTAGAGACCCAGTACTTC	TRBJ2-5	-	TRBV7-6	-
CASSSAPGQGRGGYTF	TGTGCCAGCAGCTCTGCTCCCGGGCAGGGGCGTGGTGGCTACACCTTC	TRBJ1-2	-	TRBV7-2	-
CASSRNTAQDTQYF	TGCGCCAGCAGCCGGAATACGGCTCAAGATACGCAGTATTTT	TRBJ2-3	-	TRBV4-3	-
CASSAEQGTQAFF	TGTGCCAGCAGCGCCGAACAGGGAACCCAAGCTTTCTTT	TRBJ1-1	-	TRBV9	-
CASSPGGNEQFF	TGTGCCAGCTCACCAGGGGGGAATGAGCAGTTCTTC	TRBJ2-1	-	TRBV18	-
CASTIMTRTGANVLTF	TGTGCCAGCACCATCATGACTAGAACTGGGGCCAACGTCCTGACTTTC	TRBJ2-6	-	TRBV7-6	-
CASSLGFFYGYTF	TGTGCCAGCAGCTTGGGATTTTTCTATGGCTACACCTTC	TRBJ1-2	-	TRBV14	-
CASRNSGQGHGYTF	TGTGCCAGCAGAAACTCGGGACAGGGGCACGGCTACACCTTC	TRBJ1-2	TRBD1	TRBV2	-
CASSLGGQREQYF	TGCGCCAGCAGCCTCGGGGGCCAGCGGGAGCAGTACTTC	TRBJ2-7	-	TRBV5-1	-
CASSLANSGGAYEQYF	TGTGCCAGCAGCTTAGCGAATAGCGGGGGGGCCTACGAGCAGTACTTC	TRBJ2-7	TRBD2	TRBV7-8	-
CASSLLGQAEPQHF	TGTGCCAGCAGCTTATTGGGGCAAGCAGAGCCCCAGCATTTT	TRBJ1-5	-	TRBV7-9	-
CASSLEPPALHF	TGTGCCAGCAGCTTGGAGCCTCCGGCCCTCCACTTT	TRBJ1-6	-	TRBV5-4	once
CASSLQGLAGSNEQFF	TGTGCCAGCAGTTTACAGGGACTAGCGGGTAGCAATGAGCAGTTCTTC	TRBJ2-1	TRBD2	TRBV11-3	-
CASSSEQVGTGELFF	TGCGCCAGCAGCTCGGAACAGGTCGGAACCGGGGAGCTGTTTTTT	TRBJ2-2	-	TRBV5-1	-
CASSPRAGSEQYF	TGTGCCAGCAGTCCAAGGGCAGGGAGCGAGCAGTACTTC	TRBJ2-7	-	TRBV27	-
CASSLRPSGANVLTF	TGTGCCAGCAGCTTAAGGCCCTCTGGGGCCAACGTCCTGACTTTC	TRBJ2-6	-	TRBV5-8	-
CASSLQGDSGNTIYF	TGTGCCAGCAGCCTACAGGGGGACTCTGGAAACACCATATATTTT	TRBJ1-3	TRBD1	TRBV6-1	-
CASSESPSGDKYF	TGCGCCAGCAGTGAGTCGCCCAGCGGTGACAAGTATTTT	TRBJ2-3	-	TRBV10-1	-
CASSTDRNTGELFF	TGTGCCAGCAGTACCGACAGGAACACCGGGGAGCTGTTTTTT	TRBJ2-2	-	TRBV2	-
CASSATGSGVGNTIYF	TGTGCCAGCAGTGCGACAGGGTCAGGCGTTGGAAACACCATATATTTT	TRBJ1-3	TRBD1	TRBV25-1	once
CSSMVKGAKNIQYF	TGCAGCTCGATGGTAAAAGGAGCCAAAAACATTCAGTACTTC	TRBJ2-4	-	TRBV29-1	-
CASSGYNEKLFF	TGTGCCAGCAGTGGGTACAATGAAAAACTGTTTTTT	TRBJ1-4	-	TRBV2	-
CASSLYGTNQPQHF	TGTGCCAGCAGCCTCTATGGCACGAATCAGCCCCAGCATTTT	TRBJ1-5	-	TRBV5-4	-
CASSPSLGNTEAFF	TGTGCCAGCAGCCCTAGTCTGGGGAACACTGAAGCTTTCTTT	TRBJ1-1	-	TRBV7-8	-
CASSYSGAMADTQYF	TGTGCCAGCAGTTACTCAGGGGCTATGGCAGATACGCAGTATTTT	TRBJ2-3	-	TRBV6-6	-
CASSDGGKGNSPLHF	TGTGCCAGCAGTGACGGGGGGAAGGGTAATTCACCCCTCCACTTT	TRBJ1-6	-	TRBV2	once
CASSSTMEGETQYF	TGCGCCAGCAGCTCGACCATGGAGGGAGAGACCCAGTACTTC	TRBJ2-5	-	TRBV5-1	-
CASSRGPTDTQYF	TGCGCCAGCAGCAGGGGTCCGACAGATACGCAGTATTTT	TRBJ2-3	-	TRBV5-1	once
CASSQSRELSPLHF	TGTGCCAGCAGCCAATCGAGGGAATTGTCACCCCTCCACTTT	TRBJ1-6	-	TRBV16	few
CAISGSGEAFF	TGTGCCATCAGTGGGTCGGGGGAAGCTTTCTTT	TRBJ1-1	-	TRBV10-3	-
CASSLPRGLLGETQYF	TGTGCCAGCAGCTTGCCGCGGGGTCTACTAGGAGAGACCCAGTACTTC	TRBJ2-5	-	TRBV5-4	-
CASSQTSERNQPQHF	TGTGCCAGCAGCCAAACCTCGGAGCGCAATCAGCCCCAGCATTTT	TRBJ1-5	-	TRBV6-6	-
CASSFLGTSLYEQYF	TGTGCCAGCAGTTTTCTCGGGACTAGCTTATACGAGCAGTACTTC	TRBJ2-7	TRBD2	TRBV27	-